The clone carrying this T cell receptor beta chain was detected only once. Trimming left V 5 bases short and J 8 bases short, with 24 bases between. CDR1 and CDR2 from the germline V gene are SGHTA and FQGNSA. This CDR3 contains 17 residues. This sample stems from a study of shared T cell receptors in the human thymus. Clones were read by immunoSEQ multiplex PCR, and TCRdb kept only the in-frame ones, dropping some. The sample shows hundreds of thousands of clones, approximately 89% of them seen only once. These same data were also listed under a study on human thymus T cells.

The rearrangement uses TRBV7-2 and TRBJ2-2, with D possibly being TRBD2 (6 bases). This receptor was taken from a boy in the first two years of life with a congenital heart defect. Sequenced input: thymocytes. Here the CDR3 DNA reads TGTGCCAGCAGCCTCGCACCCAACACGGGCGGGACTGGGGAGCTGTTTTTT. It encodes CASSLAPNTGGTGELFF.